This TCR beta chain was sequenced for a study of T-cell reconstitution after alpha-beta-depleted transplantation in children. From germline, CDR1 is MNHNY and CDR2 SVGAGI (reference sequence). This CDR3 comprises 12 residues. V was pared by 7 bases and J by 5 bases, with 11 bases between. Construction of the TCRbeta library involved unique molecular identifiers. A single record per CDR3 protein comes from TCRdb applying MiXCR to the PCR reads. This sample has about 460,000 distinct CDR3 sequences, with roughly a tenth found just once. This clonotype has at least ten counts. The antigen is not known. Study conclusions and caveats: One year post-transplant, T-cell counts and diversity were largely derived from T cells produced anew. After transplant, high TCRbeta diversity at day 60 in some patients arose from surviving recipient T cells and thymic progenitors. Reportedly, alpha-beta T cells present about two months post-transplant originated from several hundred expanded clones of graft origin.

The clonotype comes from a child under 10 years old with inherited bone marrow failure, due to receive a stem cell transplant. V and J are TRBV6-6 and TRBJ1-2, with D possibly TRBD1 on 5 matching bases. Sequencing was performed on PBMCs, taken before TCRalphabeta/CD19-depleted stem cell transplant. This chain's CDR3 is CASKERGYGYTF. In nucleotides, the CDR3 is TGTGCCAGCAAAGAAAGGGGATATGGCTACACCTTC.